One and the same sample provided the 8 T cell receptor beta chains below, sequenced in a study of cytomegalovirus exposure and HLA in healthy donors. In the PCR, 60 Vbeta and 13 Jbeta primers were used. Profiling relied on immunoSEQ multiplex PCR, and the TCRdb table lists in-frame clones only, not all of them. The table lists about 110,000 clones, 75% to 80% of them singletons. The source material was PBMCs. The source is a woman in her 30s in good health and CMV-seronegative.

This chain connects TRBV5-6 to TRBJ2-1; a weak D match, TRBD2 (6 bases). Germline V CDR1 and CDR2: SGHDT, YYEEEE. V was clipped by 2 bases and J by 9 bases, with 12 bases between them. This CDR3 is built from 13 residues. The CDR3 region is CASSLTLAREQFF. CDR3 DNA: TGTGCCAGCAGCTTAACACTAGCTCGTGAGCAGTTCTTC.

V is TRBV10-2 and J is TRBJ2-5; 10 bases line up with TRBD2. This CDR3 spans 14 amino acids. Germline CDR1 and CDR2: WSHSY and SAAADI. The junction had 4 bases not matched to a gene; V was cut back by 2 bases and J by 7 bases. In DNA form, the CDR3 reads TGCGCCAGCAGTGAGCCTAGCGGGAGAGCGACCCAGTACTTC. This gives the protein CASSEPSGRATQYF.

CDR3 amino acids: CASSLAGGVTEAFF. The CDR3 nucleotides read TGCGCCAGCAGCTTGGCAGGGGGCGTTACTGAAGCTTTCTTT. The chain combines TRBV5-1 with TRBJ1-1; 8 bases line up with TRBD1. Trimming cost V 0 bases and J 5 bases; bases outside gene matches: 3. The CDR3 covers 14 residues. Germline V CDR1 and CDR2: SGHRS, YFSETQ.

This rearrangement joins TRBV18 to TRBJ2-7; 8 nucleotides align to TRBD1. CDR3 size: 12 residues. V gave up 0 bases and J gave up 9 bases; unmatched junction bases: 1. The germline V gene encodes CDR1 KGHSH and CDR2 LQKENI. CDR3 sequence: CASSPPDRGQYF. CDR3 in DNA: TGTGCCAGCTCACCACCCGACAGGGGGCAGTACTTC.

As DNA, the CDR3 is TGTGCCAGCTCGCCTGGGACTAGCGGGAGGGAGCAGTACTTC. It specifies CASSPGTSGREQYF. The V and J genes are TRBV18 and TRBJ2-7, with 15 bases identical to TRBD2. The germline V gene encodes CDR1 KGHSH and CDR2 LQKENI. Trimming cost V 6 bases and J 7 bases; bases outside gene matches: 4. The CDR3 length is 14 residues.

This clone was found a few times. V and J are TRBV5-1 and TRBJ1-2; 8 bases are a match to TRBD1. Trimming at V came to 4 bases and at J to 7 bases, leaving 3 bases not matched to a gene. There are 12 residues in the CDR3. Germline V CDR1 and CDR2: SGHRS, YFSETQ. The CDR3 loop is CASSKDRVGYTF. The CDR3 nucleotides read TGCGCCAGCAGCAAGGACAGGGTTGGCTACACCTTC.

The V gene is TRBV25-1, the J gene TRBJ2-7; the D gene is possibly TRBD1 (5 bases). V was trimmed by 5 bases and J by 3 bases, leaving 8 bases between them. Germline lookup yields CDR1 MGHDK and CDR2 SYGVNS. This CDR3 comprises 12 residues. The CDR3 sequence is CASSPTVYEQYF. The CDR3 DNA reads TGTGCCAGCAGTCCGACAGTCTACGAGCAGTACTTC.

This clone was picked up one time. This chain uses TRBV11-2 with TRBJ2-3, with D uncertain. With 3 bases removed from V and 0 bases from J, the gap between germline ends came to 10 bases. The CDR3 loop spans 15 amino acids. Germline V CDR1 and CDR2: SGHAT, FQNNGV. The CDR3 DNA is TGTGCCAGCAGCTTTAGTCAGGCTAGCACAGATACGCAGTATTTT. It is translated as CASSFSQASTDTQYF.